This T cell receptor (beta chain) emerged from a study of blood T cell repertoires in COVID-19. J lost 4 bases, V lost 4 bases, and 11 bases had no gene match. The CDR3 has 16 residues. Per germline, CDR1 SGHRS and CDR2 YFSETQ. TCRdb's copy holds only in-frame clones and misses some; the assay was immunoSEQ multiplex PCR. In the table there are 110,000 to 150,000 clones, just under 85% of which are singletons. The chain uses TRBV5-1 and TRBJ2-1, with 7 bases lining up with TRBD2. The sequenced material came from PBMCs or T cells enriched from blood (not recorded which). This receptor was taken from a woman aged 40 to 50 who had recovered from COVID-19. The CDR3: CASSTGSSGGYNEQFF. Written as DNA, the CDR3 is TGCGCCAGCAGCACTGGATCTAGCGGAGGTTACAATGAGCAGTTCTTC.